The sequence of this TCR beta chain was determined in a study of T cell repertoires in cytomegalovirus infection. Note on this clonotype: Its target is unknown.

TCRdb itself ran the reads through MiXCR, one entry per CDR3 protein. There are 80,000 or so distinct CDR3 sequences in the sample; roughly 25% occur only once, and roughly 50% lies in the top ten. Trimming shortened V by 2 bases and J by 6 bases, and 12 bases separated the two germline ends. Germline V gives CDR1 SGHRS, CDR2 YFSETQ. The CDR3 extends over 13 amino acids. Material: CD8+ T cells from cultured PBMCs, obtained from culture after CMV antigen stimulation. The rearrangement uses TRBV5-1 and TRBJ2-7; perhaps TRBD1 as D (6 bases). This TCR came from a human donor in good health (CMV status not recorded). Some clones in this sample may be carry-over from other donors' samples. This CDR3 reads CASSFRTVAEQYF. The CDR3 DNA reads as TGCGCCAGCAGCTTTCGGACAGTGGCCGAGCAGTACTTC.